This T cell receptor (beta chain) originates from a study of T-cell memory formation after mild COVID-19 (dated by TCRdb to the early 2020s). Study-wide context: TCR sequence clusters from the two donors were found to be largely donor specific. In a couple of donors, T-cell clones that expanded and contracted after mild COVID-19 were tracked by sequencing TCRalpha and TCRbeta repertoires over time. Two young, previously healthy adult volunteers made up the cohort, one male and one female. Study-level results and caveats: Some responding clones were detected in pre-infection memory, which suggested that pre-existing cross-reactive memory T cells had joined the SARS-CoV-2 response. Contracting CD4+ clones were found mainly in CM and EM memory subsets, while CD8+ clones were enriched in EMRA. From day 15 to 85, contracting clones showed balanced CD4/CD8 phenotypes, whereas a second wave of clones that expanded from day 15 to 37 leaned towards CD4+. Only a couple of mild cases were covered by the study, and larger cohorts that include severe cases with pre-infection samples were considered necessary. Whether the second-wave clones peaking on day 37 were SARS-CoV-2 specific was not confirmed.

The reads were generated on an Illumina NovaSeq 6000. TCRalpha and TCRbeta cDNA libraries were built by 5'RACE with constant-segment primers, adding sample barcodes and unique molecular identifiers. Trizol reagent was used to extract RNA from every sample. Libraries were amplified in two PCR steps, with a second sample barcode and Illumina TruSeq adapters added in the second step. The libraries were sequenced on an Illumina NovaSeq using 2 x 150 bp paired-end reads. Per the source publication's procedure: Reads were demultiplexed and collapsed into UMI-guided consensus sequences with migec v1.2.7. Using mixcr v2.1.11, the UMI consensuses were aligned to TRA and TRB V and J templates and assembled into clonotypes. A clonotype was counted as expanded or contracted only when both edgeR and NoisET called the clonotype significant, with the noise models trained on biological replicates. For edgeR calls, the thresholds were a false discovery rate-adjusted p below 0.01 and a log2 fold-change of 1. As an exploratory analysis of dynamics, max-normalized trajectories of the 1000 most abundant clonotypes were examined by PCA with hierarchical clustering. Separately sequenced CD4+ and CD8+ repertoires were used to assign a CD4 or CD8 phenotype to each responding clone. TCRdb cleaned the public reads at Q25 with fastp, built clones with MiXCR and kept in-frame beta chains. When rows share a CDR3 protein, they turn into one entry using the most common DNA and genes. These V and J calls rely on TCRdb rather than the paper's analysis. The sample table records 300,000 to 400,000 distinct CDR3 sequences; approximately 27% of these occur just once. The ten largest clones add up to around an eighth of the sample.

Ficoll-Paque density gradient centrifugation was the method used to isolate PBMCs. As concerns this clonotype: This clone's antigen is unknown. No clone much larger than this one lies a single base away; base qualities are absent.

As encoded in the germline V gene (reference sequence), CDR1 is GTSNPN while CDR2 is SVGIG. Inclusive of the bounding cysteine and phenylalanine, the CDR3 is 14 residues long. The sequence is cut down to CDR3 DNA, 42 bases in frame from base 1. V is pared back by 0 bases and J by 2 bases, with 10 bases lying between the germline termini. The V gene is TRBV30 and the J gene is TRBJ1-1; perhaps TRBD1 is the D gene, with 5 bases matching. The sequenced material came from PBMCs or a T cell subset sorted from them (not recorded which). The TCR originated in an adult woman who had mild COVID-19 (a few samples of this study predate the infection). The sample titles of this study are shuffled in the database, so cell type and time point are left out; the donor was told from shared clones. The nucleotides are TGTGCCTGGAGTGTGACGGGACTCAACACTGAAGCTTTCTTT. Its product reads: CAWSVTGLNTEAFF.